The present T cell receptor (beta chain) was sequenced within a study of blood T cell repertoires in COVID-19. On the study more broadly: Donors in the United States, Italy and Spain gave samples during acute or convalescent COVID-19. Sample material is recorded as cDNA or gDNA derived from T cells, B-cell-depleted T cells, or PBMCs.

With respect to this clone: Sequence at one end of the junction differs from germline and may be a read error.

In the authors' methods: Scientists estimated how many nucleated cells there were by amplifying reference gene primers. The repertoire was sequenced with immunoSEQ multiplex PCR; TCRdb's copy has only in-frame clones and lacks some. Clone size and the V and J calls come from that table; the DNA yielded D and trimming. Among tens of thousands of clones, 65% to 85% were seen once, and the ten largest hold 16%. This CDR3 is 13 amino acids long. Germline CDR1 MNHNS, CDR2 SASEGT. Sequencing was performed on peripheral blood. V is TRBV6-1 and J is TRBJ1-1; D perhaps matches TRBD1 (5 bases). The TCR comes from a man between 65 and 80 years old with active or convalescent COVID-19. CDR3 in amino acids: CASREDRDTEAFF. The CDR3 region has the DNA TGTGCCAGCAGAGAAGACAGAGACACTGAAGCTTTCTTT.